Below, one T cell receptor (beta chain) is given with its context. Produced via immunoSEQ multiplex PCR; TCRdb's table is partial and in-frame only. The sample holds around 440,000 clones, roughly 80% seen once. The data were obtained in a study of shared clonotypes between healthy human individuals. The CDR3 runs 18 residues. Trimming at V came to 3 bases and at J to 3 bases, leaving 9 bases not matched to a gene. Germline CDR1 is MGHRA and CDR2 is YSYEKL. V usage is TRBV4-1 and J usage is TRBJ2-2, with 11 bases aligning to TRBD1. Sequencing used PBMCs. This clonotype originated in a woman aged 40 to 50 in good health. Some clones in this sample may be carry-over from other donors' samples. CDR3 bases: TGCGCCAGCAGCCAGGGCCGTTGGACAGGGGGCTACACCGGGGAGCTGTTTTTT. Its translation is CASSQGRWTGGYTGELFF.